These T cell receptor beta chains were read from a single sample in a study of blood T cell repertoires in COVID-19. Method: immunoSEQ multiplex PCR; TCRdb's copy keeps in-frame clones and lacks some. The data show around 180,000 clones, 70% to 90% seen once. Sequencing was done on a sample of peripheral blood. The receptor set was obtained from a human donor with active or convalescent COVID-19. The donor label of this sample is uncertain. Both conserved end residues are part of each CDR3. Each record gives: CDR3 length, D gene, V gene, clone size, J gene, CDR3 DNA, CDR3 protein. D genes are given only for firm matches. Not all rows give a size; the values are once, few, many and, for expanded clones, a class.

CDR3 length: 14
D gene: .
V gene: TRBV28
clone size: .
J gene: TRBJ1-4
CDR3 DNA: TGTGCCAGCAGTCCCTCAGGACTGGGTGAAAAACTGTTTTTT
CDR3 protein: CASSPSGLGEKLFF

CDR3 length: 14
D gene: .
V gene: TRBV28
clone size: .
J gene: TRBJ2-1
CDR3 DNA: TGTGCCAGCAGCCGAGGGGGAGTATACAATGAGCAGTTCTTC
CDR3 protein: CASSRGGVYNEQFF

CDR3 length: 14
D gene: TRBD2
V gene: TRBV12-5
clone size: .
J gene: TRBJ2-5
CDR3 DNA: TGTGCTAGTCGCCTAGCGGGAGGAGGACAGACCCAGTACTTC
CDR3 protein: CASRLAGGGQTQYF

CDR3 length: 13
D gene: TRBD1
V gene: TRBV19
clone size: .
J gene: TRBJ2-3
CDR3 DNA: TGTGCCAGTAGGGGGGACAGAACAGATACGCAGTATTTT
CDR3 protein: CASRGDRTDTQYF

CDR3 length: 14
D gene: TRBD2
V gene: TRBV19
clone size: few
J gene: TRBJ2-4
CDR3 DNA: TGTGCCAGTAGTATACTAGCGGGGGGGCGCATTCAGTACTTC
CDR3 protein: CASSILAGGRIQYF

CDR3 length: 13
D gene: .
V gene: TRBV4-3
clone size: .
J gene: TRBJ2-2
CDR3 DNA: TGCGCCAGCAGCCGCCAGTATACCGGGGAGCTGTTTTTT
CDR3 protein: CASSRQYTGELFF

CDR3 length: 15
D gene: .
V gene: TRBV5-1
clone size: .
J gene: TRBJ2-5
CDR3 DNA: TGCGCCAGCAGCTTGGAGGCCGGGAGAGGAAAGACCCAGTACTTC
CDR3 protein: CASSLEAGRGKTQYF

CDR3 length: 15
D gene: .
V gene: TRBV21-1
clone size: few
J gene: TRBJ2-7
CDR3 DNA: TGTGCCAGCAGCATCGAGCGGGAGGGTGCCTACGAGCAGTACTTC
CDR3 protein: CASSIEREGAYEQYF

CDR3 length: 14
D gene: .
V gene: TRBV6-5
clone size: .
J gene: TRBJ2-3
CDR3 DNA: TGTGCCAGCAGACGCGAGAGTCGCACAGATACGCAGTATTTT
CDR3 protein: CASRRESRTDTQYF

CDR3 length: 16
D gene: .
V gene: TRBV4-3
clone size: once
J gene: TRBJ1-2
CDR3 DNA: TGCGCCAGCAGCCAAGGGGTCCCCATAGGGAGCAATGGCTACACCTTC
CDR3 protein: CASSQGVPIGSNGYTF

CDR3 length: 14
D gene: TRBD1
V gene: TRBV10-3
clone size: .
J gene: TRBJ2-3
CDR3 DNA: TGTGCCATCAGCGACAGGGGAGCCGCCGATACGCAGTATTTT
CDR3 protein: CAISDRGAADTQYF

CDR3 length: 13
D gene: .
V gene: TRBV10-1
clone size: .
J gene: TRBJ2-7
CDR3 DNA: TGCGCCAGCAGCCCTACTCGCCGGGGAGAGCAGTACTTC
CDR3 protein: CASSPTRRGEQYF

CDR3 length: 14
D gene: TRBD2
V gene: TRBV6-6
clone size: many
J gene: TRBJ2-3
CDR3 DNA: TGTGCCAGCAGCAAGGGACTAGCGGAAGATACGCAGTATTTT
CDR3 protein: CASSKGLAEDTQYF

CDR3 length: 13
D gene: TRBD1
V gene: TRBV29-1
clone size: .
J gene: TRBJ1-5
CDR3 DNA: TGCAGCGTTGCGGCAGGGGGCATTCAGCCCCAGCATTTT
CDR3 protein: CSVAAGGIQPQHF

CDR3 length: 14
D gene: TRBD1
V gene: TRBV15
clone size: .
J gene: TRBJ2-1
CDR3 DNA: TGTGCCACCAGCAGAACCGGGACAGACAATGAGCAGTTCTTC
CDR3 protein: CATSRTGTDNEQFF

CDR3 length: 19
D gene: TRBD2
V gene: TRBV18
clone size: .
J gene: TRBJ2-6
CDR3 DNA: TGTGCCAGCTCACCGACCAGCGGGAGCACTATGTTTGGGGCCAACGTCCTGACTTTC
CDR3 protein: CASSPTSGSTMFGANVLTF

CDR3 length: 12
D gene: .
V gene: TRBV7-2
clone size: .
J gene: TRBJ2-1
CDR3 DNA: TGTGCCAGCAGCCCAATCTCGGGTGAGCAGTTCTTC
CDR3 protein: CASSPISGEQFF

CDR3 length: 14
D gene: TRBD2
V gene: TRBV5-4
clone size: .
J gene: TRBJ2-3
CDR3 DNA: TGTGCCACCTACGGACTAGCGGGAGCAGATACGCAGTATTTT
CDR3 protein: CATYGLAGADTQYF

CDR3 length: 12
D gene: .
V gene: TRBV28
clone size: .
J gene: TRBJ1-1
CDR3 DNA: TGTGCCAGCAGTTTACTACGGGCTGAAGCTTTCTTT
CDR3 protein: CASSLLRAEAFF

CDR3 length: 15
D gene: TRBD2
V gene: TRBV27
clone size: .
J gene: TRBJ2-7
CDR3 DNA: TGTGCCAGCAGTTTACGAGGACTAGCAGACTACGAGCAGTACTTC
CDR3 protein: CASSLRGLADYEQYF

CDR3 length: 14
D gene: .
V gene: TRBV5-4
clone size: .
J gene: TRBJ2-7
CDR3 DNA: TGTGCCAGCAGCTTGCCAGGGGAGTGGTACGAGCAGTACTTC
CDR3 protein: CASSLPGEWYEQYF

CDR3 length: 12
D gene: .
V gene: TRBV30
clone size: .
J gene: TRBJ1-1
CDR3 DNA: TGTGCCTGGAGTCGCGGATTCACTGAAGCTTTCTTT
CDR3 protein: CAWSRGFTEAFF

CDR3 length: 16
D gene: .
V gene: TRBV4-3
clone size: .
J gene: TRBJ2-3
CDR3 DNA: TGCGCCAGCAGCCAAGGAATTCATCGGGACACAGATACGCAGTATTTT
CDR3 protein: CASSQGIHRDTDTQYF

CDR3 length: 15
D gene: .
V gene: TRBV5-6
clone size: many
J gene: TRBJ1-3
CDR3 DNA: TGTGCCAGCAGCGCTGGCTTGTTGGGGAGGAACACCATATATTTT
CDR3 protein: CASSAGLLGRNTIYF

CDR3 length: 12
D gene: .
V gene: TRBV19
clone size: .
J gene: TRBJ1-1
CDR3 DNA: TGTGCCAGTAGTAGCATCGAGACTGAAGCTTTCTTT
CDR3 protein: CASSSIETEAFF

CDR3 length: 13
D gene: .
V gene: TRBV9
clone size: few
J gene: TRBJ2-3
CDR3 DNA: TGTGCCAGCAACGGGAAGGAGGCAGATACGCAGTATTTT
CDR3 protein: CASNGKEADTQYF

CDR3 length: 16
D gene: .
V gene: TRBV10-3
clone size: few
J gene: TRBJ1-3
CDR3 DNA: TGTGCCATCAGTGAGGGAGGTCTGTTTTCTGGAAACACCATATATTTT
CDR3 protein: CAISEGGLFSGNTIYF

CDR3 length: 14
D gene: .
V gene: TRBV5-6
clone size: .
J gene: TRBJ1-1
CDR3 DNA: TGTGCCAGCACATCGAAGGGGCGAGGCACTGAAGCTTTCTTT
CDR3 protein: CASTSKGRGTEAFF

CDR3 length: 16
D gene: TRBD2
V gene: TRBV28
clone size: .
J gene: TRBJ2-5
CDR3 DNA: TGTGCCAGCAGTCCTCACGGAGCGGGATTGGGGGAGACCCAGTACTTC
CDR3 protein: CASSPHGAGLGETQYF

CDR3 length: 15
D gene: .
V gene: TRBV19
clone size: .
J gene: TRBJ2-1
CDR3 DNA: TGTGCCAGTAAGGCCCGTAGATCCGGGACTAATGAGCAGTTCTTC
CDR3 protein: CASKARRSGTNEQFF